Below, one TCR beta chain is given with its context. V was clipped by 5 bases and J by 10 bases; unmatched bases: 9. This CDR3 comprises 15 residues. CDR1 and CDR2 from the germline V gene are MNHEY and SVGAGI. In the original processing: Researchers report that nucleated cell counts were estimated from reference gene primer amplification. Assay used: immunoSEQ multiplex PCR; TCRdb lists only in-frame clones, some missing. V, J and clone size are taken as reported in that table, and D and trimming were inferred from the DNA itself. Of 95,000 to 100,000 clones in the sample, 91% were seen once. This entry belongs to a study of blood T cell repertoires in COVID-19.

This chain joins TRBV6-5 and TRBJ1-6, with 9 bases lining up with TRBD1. Input material: peripheral blood. The clonotype comes from a man aged 50-60 years with acute or convalescent COVID-19. The CDR3 region is CASSPPRGQGSPLHF. The CDR3 DNA sequence: TGTGCCAGCAGTCCCCCTCGGGGACAGGGCTCACCCCTCCACTTT.